These 30 T cell receptor beta chains share one sample of origin, sequenced in a study of cytomegalovirus exposure and HLA in healthy donors. Profiling relied on immunoSEQ multiplex PCR, and the TCRdb table lists in-frame clones only, not all of them. This table holds some 140,000 clones, around 90% found once. Sequenced: PBMCs. The source of these receptors is a woman in her twenties or thirties in good health and CMV-seropositive.

This chain uses TRBV27 with TRBJ2-7, with TRBD2 identical over 9 bases. Germline CDR1 MNHEY, CDR2 SMNVEV (reference sequence). This CDR3 spans 16 amino acids. Trimming cost V 9 bases and J 1 base; bases outside gene matches: 13. The CDR3 DNA sequence: TGTGCCAGAGTAACTAGCGGGTTCGACTCATCCTACGAGCAGTACTTC. Translation: CARVTSGFDSSYEQYF.

This rearrangement joins TRBV23-1 to TRBJ1-1; possibly TRBD1 for D (6 bases). TRBV23-1 is known as an ORF, though its function is uncertain. CDR3 length: 12 amino acids. The V end lost 6 bases, the J end lost 4 bases, and 9 bases lay between the germline ends. This chain's CDR3 is CASRQGSTEAFF. The CDR3 DNA is TGCGCCAGCAGACAGGGCTCCACTGAAGCTTTCTTT.

CDR3 nucleotides: TGTGCCAGCAGCTTGGGACAGGACTCCTACGAGCAGTACTTC. Its translation: CASSLGQDSYEQYF. The V gene is TRBV7-6, the J gene TRBJ2-7; 8 bases are shared with TRBD1. Germline CDR1 SGHVS, CDR2 FNYEAQ. The CDR3 spans 14 residues. The J segment lost 0 bases and the V segment lost 3 bases, leaving 1 base of the junction unmatched.

The chain recombines TRBV19 with TRBJ1-6; tentative D call: TRBD1 (5 bases). Trimming pared 3 bases from V and 5 bases from J, leaving 8 bases between. Germline assignment: CDR1 LNHDA and CDR2 SQIVND (reference sequence). CDR3 length: 14 residues. The DNA for the CDR3 is TGTGCCAGTAGTATCCAGGGTAATAATTCACCCCTCCACTTT. As protein: CASSIQGNNSPLHF. Full variable domain (missing parts from reference TRBV19 and TRBJ1-6): DGGITQSPKYLFRKEGQNVTLSCEQNLNHDAMYWYRQDPGQGLRLIYYSQIVNDFQKGDIAEGYSVSREKKESFPLTVTSAQKNPTAFYLCASSIQGNNSPLHFGNGTRLTVT.

The V gene is TRBV7-3, the J gene TRBJ2-5; 7 bases map to TRBD2. Germline CDR1 SGHTA, CDR2 FQGTGA. This CDR3 is 15 amino acids long. V lost 1 base, J lost 0 bases, and 2 bases stayed unmatched. The CDR3, as DNA: TGTGCCAGCAGCTTAATGGGAGGGAACCAAGAGACCCAGTACTTC. It yields the protein CASSLMGGNQETQYF.

The genes are TRBV28 and TRBJ1-5; D is uncertain. Germline V gene data show CDR1 as MDHEN and CDR2 as SYDVKM. The V end lost 4 bases, the J end lost 4 bases, and 17 bases lay between the germline ends. This CDR3 has 16 amino acids. CDR3 nucleotides: TGTGCCAGCAGTTCACGGACTTTCTGGATTAATCAGCCCCAGCATTTT. Translating it yields CASSSRTFWINQPQHF.

This chain links TRBV5-4 with TRBJ1-1, with a tentative D call TRBD1 (5 bases). The germline CDR1 and CDR2 sequences are SGHNT and YYREEE (reference sequence). This CDR3 region has 14 residues. Trimming took 1 base from V and 4 from J, leaving 11 bases between them. CDR3 residues: CASSLLGAGTEAFF. The DNA for the CDR3 is TGTGCCAGCAGCTTGCTAGGGGCAGGCACTGAAGCTTTCTTT.

V gene TRBV7-9 combines with J gene TRBJ1-1, with 9 bases matching TRBD1. This CDR3 region has 16 residues. Germline CDR1 is SEHNR and CDR2 is FQNEAQ (reference sequence). J gave up 4 bases and V 7 bases, and 13 bases lay outside the gene matches. CDR3 protein: CASTPVSGQGVTEAFF. The CDR3 region has the DNA TGTGCCAGCACCCCTGTATCGGGACAGGGAGTCACTGAAGCTTTCTTT.

This clone was picked up one time. The V and J genes are TRBV19 and TRBJ2-4; 7 bases line up with TRBD2. Trimming at V came to 3 bases and at J to 3 bases, leaving 5 bases not matched to a gene. CDR3 length equals 15 residues. Germline CDR1 is LNHDA and CDR2 is SQIVND (reference sequence). CDR3 sequence reads: CASSMAWEGKNIQYF. The CDR3 DNA is TGTGCCAGTAGTATGGCATGGGAGGGCAAAAACATTCAGTACTTC. Filled out from reference TRBV19 and TRBJ2-4, the complete variable domain reads DGGITQSPKYLFRKEGQNVTLSCEQNLNHDAMYWYRQDPGQGLRLIYYSQIVNDFQKGDIAEGYSVSREKKESFPLTVTSAQKNPTAFYLCASSMAWEGKNIQYFGAGTRLSVL.

V usage is TRBV5-5 and J usage is TRBJ2-3; 11 bases line up with TRBD1. From germline, CDR1 is SGHKS and CDR2 YYEKEE (reference sequence). V lost 4 bases, J lost 0 bases, and 4 bases stayed unmatched. This CDR3 has 16 amino acids. DNA for the CDR3: TGTGCCAGCAGCGCGGGGACAGGGGGGAGCACAGATACGCAGTATTTT. It codes for CASSAGTGGSTDTQYF. Combining the CDR3 with reference TRBV5-5 and TRBJ2-3 gives the whole variable domain DAGVTQSPTHLIKTRGQQVTLRCSPISGHKSVSWYQQVLGQGPQFIFQYYEKEERGRGNFPDRFSARQFPNYSSELNVNALLLGDSALYLCASSAGTGGSTDTQYFGPGTRLTVL.

V and J are TRBV5-6 and TRBJ1-2, with TRBD1 matching 8 bases. The CDR3 loop spans 15 amino acids. Trimming removed 5 bases from V and 5 bases from J; junction bases left unmatched: 11. From germline, CDR1 is SGHDT and CDR2 YYEEEE. The CDR3 coding sequence is TGTGCCAGCAGTCGGGGGTCAACAGGGGGATATGGCTACACCTTC. Its translation: CASSRGSTGGYGYTF.

The chain carries TRBV29-1 and TRBJ2-3; 13 positions match TRBD2. Germline loops: CDR1 SQVTM, CDR2 ANQGSEA. V dropped 3 bases and J dropped 2; count of bases not matched to a gene: 2. The CDR3 is 15 amino acids. In DNA form, the CDR3 reads TGCAGCGTTGAGGGACTAGCGGGGTTCACAGATACGCAGTATTTT. This codes for CSVEGLAGFTDTQYF.

This chain uses TRBV10-3 with TRBJ1-3; D not resolved. V gave up 4 bases and J gave up 4 bases, with 11 bases separating them. The CDR3 is 14 residues long. CDR1 ENHRY and CDR2 SYGVKD come from the germline V gene. The CDR3 here is CAISAGLGGNTIYF. The CDR3, as DNA: TGTGCCATCAGTGCCGGACTGGGCGGAAACACCATATATTTT.

This clone was seen a handful of times. The chain joins TRBV28 to TRBJ1-2; D perhaps matches TRBD1 (6 bases). The V and J ends lost 8 bases and 8 bases respectively, with 24 bases between them. The CDR3 has 15 residues. The germline V gene encodes CDR1 MDHEN and CDR2 SYDVKM. In DNA form, the CDR3 reads TGTGCCAGCGCCCCACCTGGGAACAGGGTAGGGGGCTACACCTTC. It translates to CASAPPGNRVGGYTF.

The genes are TRBV4-1 and TRBJ2-3, with 8 positions matching TRBD1. The CDR3 has 16 amino acids. Germline V CDR1 and CDR2: MGHRA, YSYEKL. V was clipped by 2 bases and J by 0 bases; unmatched bases: 4. The DNA of the CDR3 is TGCGCCAGCAGCCAACTCCAGGGGGCAAGCACAGATACGCAGTATTTT. This codes for CASSQLQGASTDTQYF.

A few counts support this clone. The V call is TRBV21-1, the J call TRBJ2-2; the DNA was not compared with TRBD1, the D call given in the table. TRBV21-1 represents a pseudogene. The CDR3 length is 18 residues. The CDR3: CASESSFSRVGNTGELFF. The CDR3 DNA sequence: TGTGCCAGCGAATCTTCGTTTTCCAGGGTCGGGAACACCGGGGAGCTGTTTTTT.

The chain links TRBV4-1 to TRBJ2-7, with D possibly matching TRBD1 (5 bases). This CDR3 spans 15 amino acids. The ends were cut back, 0 bases at V and 2 bases at J, with 11 bases in the middle. The germline gives CDR1 MGHRA, CDR2 YSYEKL. The CDR3 is CASSQEAQVAYEQYF. The CDR3 DNA follows: TGCGCCAGCAGCCAAGAAGCACAGGTTGCCTACGAGCAGTACTTC.

This sequence joins TRBV2 and TRBJ2-3, with 12 bases aligning to TRBD2. The germline V gene has CDR1 SNHLY and CDR2 FYNNEI. The V gene end was trimmed by 3 bases and the J gene end by 0 bases; junction bases not matched to a gene: 10. This CDR3 has 19 amino acids. The CDR3 DNA reads as TGTGCCAGCAGTGAGTTAAGTCTAGCGGGGGGGAGTAGCACAGATACGCAGTATTTT. It encodes CASSELSLAGGSSTDTQYF.

Concerning this clone itself: The same CDR3 arises from other DNA sequences in this sample as well. This chain joins TRBV5-4 and TRBJ2-1; TRBD2 matches at 8 bases. CDR3 length: 15 amino acids. Trimming took 4 bases from V and 1 from J; bases not matched to a gene: 4. Germline lookup yields CDR1 SGHNT and CDR2 YYREEE (reference sequence). CDR3 region: CASSPSGSSYNEQFF. The CDR3 DNA is TGTGCCAGCAGCCCAAGCGGGAGTTCCTACAATGAGCAGTTCTTC.

The J gene is TRBJ1-1, the V gene TRBV7-9; 8 positions agree with TRBD1. With 1 base clipped from V and 1 base from J, the junction kept 2 bases outside the gene matches. Germline V gene data show CDR1 as SEHNR and CDR2 as FQNEAQ (reference sequence). The CDR3 covers 15 residues. CDR3 coding DNA: TGTGCCAGCAGCTTAGTGGGGACAGGGAACACTGAAGCTTTCTTT. Translation: CASSLVGTGNTEAFF.

The CDR3 loop is CASSYDSRENTEAFF. CDR3 sequence (DNA): TGTGCCAGCAGTTACGACAGTCGTGAGAACACTGAAGCTTTCTTT. The V and J genes are TRBV6-5 and TRBJ1-1, with D possibly TRBD1 on 5 matching bases. CDR3 length: 15 residues. Germline V gives CDR1 MNHEY, CDR2 SVGAGI. Trimming stripped 2 bases from V and 1 base from J, with 11 bases between.

The chain joins TRBV2 to TRBJ2-5; 7 bases map to TRBD1. This CDR3 is 13 amino acids long. From germline, CDR1 is SNHLY and CDR2 FYNNEI. V shed 4 bases, J shed 2 bases, and the junction held 1 base outside the gene matches. The chain's CDR3 is CASSGGQQETQYF. CDR3 bases: TGTGCCAGCAGTGGGGGACAGCAAGAGACCCAGTACTTC.

This sequence joins TRBV5-1 and TRBJ2-1; 9 bases line up with TRBD1. Germline V gives CDR1 SGHRS, CDR2 YFSETQ. J gave up 5 bases and V 4 bases, and 7 bases lay outside the gene matches. This CDR3 has 15 amino acids. For the CDR3, the DNA is TGCGCCAGCAGCGGTGGACAGGGGAGGGACAATGAGCAGTTCTTC. The encoded protein is CASSGGQGRDNEQFF.

V is TRBV18 and J is TRBJ2-3; D remains unclear. Trimming shortened V by 0 bases and J by 4 bases, and 8 bases separated the two germline ends. Germline V gene sequence: CDR1 KGHSH, CDR2 LQKENI. The CDR3 extends over 14 amino acids. The DNA of the CDR3 is TGTGCCAGCTCACCACCGGTACTGGCAGATACGCAGTATTTT. Protein sequence: CASSPPVLADTQYF.

The rearrangement uses TRBV7-9 and TRBJ2-2; 8 positions agree with TRBD2. The CDR3 has 16 amino acids. In germline, CDR1 is SEHNR, CDR2 FQNEAQ (reference sequence). V was pared by 4 bases and J by 1 base, with 5 bases of the junction left unmatched. CDR3 coding DNA: TGTGCCAGCAGCTACCTAACTAGCGGGAACACCGGGGAGCTGTTTTTT. Amino acids: CASSYLTSGNTGELFF.

This clone showed up just once. The rearrangement uses TRBV28 and TRBJ2-1, with TRBD1 matching 9 bases. CDR1 and CDR2 (germline): MDHEN, SYDVKM. V lost 3 bases to trimming and J lost 2 bases; unmatched junction nucleotides: 5. The length of the CDR3 is 16 residues. CDR3 loop: CASSFNRGRPYNEQFF. The CDR3, as DNA: TGTGCCAGCAGTTTCAACAGGGGGCGCCCCTACAATGAGCAGTTCTTC.

The rearrangement joins TRBV27 to TRBJ1-3; D call uncertain. The germline V and J ends were trimmed by 6 bases and 0 bases, with 6 bases remaining between them. CDR3 length: 13 amino acids. Germline loops: CDR1 MNHEY, CDR2 SMNVEV (reference sequence). The CDR3 is CASRRNSGNTIYF. The DNA of the CDR3 is TGTGCCAGCAGGCGAAACTCTGGAAACACCATATATTTT.

V gene TRBV5-1 combines with J gene TRBJ2-1, with 9 bases matching TRBD2. V lost 4 bases to trimming and J lost 2 bases; unmatched junction nucleotides: 7. The CDR3 spans 16 residues. Germline CDR1 reads SGHRS; CDR2 reads YFSETQ. The CDR3, as DNA: TGCGCCAGCAGCCCCGTAGCGGGAGCCGCCTACAATGAGCAGTTCTTC. Translated: CASSPVAGAAYNEQFF.

The J gene is TRBJ2-7, the V gene TRBV5-4, with TRBD1 matching over 9 bases. Germline CDR1 reads SGHNT; CDR2 reads YYREEE (reference sequence). The CDR3 is 15 residues long. The ends lost 4 bases at V and 6 bases at J; junction bases unmatched: 11. The CDR3 spells CASSDAGTGRGEQYF. In DNA form, the CDR3 reads TGTGCCAGCAGCGACGCCGGGACAGGGCGAGGCGAGCAGTACTTC.

The chain couples TRBV2 to TRBJ2-3; unclear D gene. Germline assignment: CDR1 SNHLY and CDR2 FYNNEI. CDR3 length: 13 residues. V lost 5 bases, J lost 0 bases, and 6 bases lay in between. CDR3 coding DNA: TGTGCCAGCAGTCGGGTAAGCACAGATACGCAGTATTTT. Translating it yields CASSRVSTDTQYF.